The sequence of this T cell receptor beta chain was determined in a study of CD8 T cells in ankylosing spondylitis. Study-wide results and caveats: Peripheral blood samples showed relatively rare disease-linked clones, and these clones were CD8+.

At least ten counts were recorded for this clonotype. As yet, its antigen is unknown. This CDR3 is 17 amino acids long. V was trimmed by 1 base and J by 4 bases, leaving 17 bases between them. Germline V lookup: CDR1 MGHRA, CDR2 YSYEKL. Each CDR3 protein is one row after TCRdb ran MiXCR on the 5' RACE reads. The sample lists about 340,000 distinct CDR3 sequences, roughly 14% seen once, with 0.95% to 1.4% in the top ten. The specimen sequenced was blood, either unsorted or a sorted T cell fraction (not recorded which). The V call is TRBV4-1, the J call TRBJ1-5; TRBD1 is a possible D gene (6 bases). The source is a male donor with ankylosing spondylitis or in good health (not recorded which). In DNA, the CDR3 is TGCGCCAGCAGCCAAGGGGGTTTCGGGGGGCAAAATCAGCCCCAGCATTTT. It codes for CASSQGGFGGQNQPQHF.